This T cell receptor (beta chain) was captured in a study of CD8 T cells in Susac syndrome. Study-wide background: Among sequenced Susac syndrome patients, more than five had active disease and about 8 were in remission. Treatment status at blood draw for the Susac syndrome patients was therapy-naive, corticosteroids, or intravenous immunoglobulin alone.

CDR3 length: 14 residues. V lost 2 bases and J lost 5, with 7 bases in between. After extraction with the RNeasy kit, about 0.45 to 1 ug of the RNA was reverse transcribed using random hexamers. The authors amplified TCR beta CDR3 across 54 Vbeta and 13 Jbeta using immunoSEQ multiplex PCR. From the immunoSEQ multiplex PCR reads, TCRdb called clonotypes with MiXCR, one entry per CDR3 protein. Among 150,000 to 200,000 distinct CDR3 sequences listed, roughly 92% were seen once. Sequenced: CD4+ T cells from PBMCs. The gene calls are TRBV12-3 or TRBV12-4 and TRBJ1-6; unclear D gene. The receptor was derived from a human donor with Susac syndrome. The CDR3 DNA reads as TGTGCCAGCAGTTTAAGTCACAATAATTCACCCCTCCACTTT. This codes for CASSLSHNNSPLHF.